A single sample is the source of the 20 T cell receptor beta chains below, sequenced in a study of shared clonotypes between healthy human individuals (dated by TCRdb to 2018 to 2021). CD8 naive samples were CD45RO-negative cells positively selected for CCR7, giving a CD45RA+CCR7+ population that excluded TemRA cells. The library was generated by the immunoSEQ multiplex PCR assay. TCRdb holds this immuneACCESS table with in-frame rearrangements only. Some clones are missing; in checked studies, unresolved V genes explain under half, and the rest has no known cause. The sample data list some 740,000 clones, and more than 85% of these were observed just once. The top ten clones comprise 24% of the sample. Material for sequencing was naive CD8+ T cells sorted from blood. Explained via the paper, the cell subset or site label denotes: CD45RA+CCR7+. These receptors were collected from a man aged 30-40 years in good health.

This clone was observed a single time. J is TRBJ2-7 and V is TRBV4-3, with D tentatively TRBD1 (6 bases). Germline V CDR1 and CDR2: LGHNA, YSLEER. Between the trimmed V and J ends, which lost 0 bases and 2 bases, there was a span of 11 bases. The CDR3 loop spans 15 amino acids. This CDR3 is CASSQDRTVTYEQYF. CDR3 DNA: TGCGCCAGCAGCCAAGATAGGACAGTAACCTACGAGCAGTACTTC.

V and J are TRBV13 and TRBJ2-1, with a tentative D call TRBD1 (5 bases). Deletions cut 5 bases from V and 6 bases from J, with 14 bases between. The CDR3 loop spans 14 amino acids. Germline-derived CDR1 and CDR2 are PRHDT and FYEKMQ (reference sequence). This CDR3 reads CASSLTRTGNEQFF. The CDR3 DNA follows: TGTGCCAGCAGCCTTACGCGAACAGGCAATGAGCAGTTCTTC. The full variable domain, its missing parts supplied by reference TRBV13 and TRBJ2-1, is AAGVIQSPRHLIKEKRETATLKCYPIPRHDTVYWYQQGPGQDPQFLISFYEKMQSDKGSIPDRFSAQQFSDYHSELNMSSLELGDSALYFCASSLTRTGNEQFFGPGTRLTVL.

This sequence joins TRBV18 and TRBJ2-7, with a tentative D call TRBD2 (5 bases). The V gene lost 2 bases and the J gene lost 0 bases, with 8 bases spanning the gap. The CDR3 sequence is 14 residues long. The germline V gene has CDR1 KGHSH and CDR2 LQKENI. The CDR3 loop reads CASSPIGSSYEQYF. The CDR3 coding sequence is TGTGCCAGCTCACCAATAGGGAGCTCCTACGAGCAGTACTTC.

The gene calls are TRBV5-6 and TRBJ2-7; D is possibly TRBD1 or TRBD2 (5 bases each). The CDR3 sequence is 14 residues long. Germline assignment: CDR1 SGHDT and CDR2 YYEEEE. V was shortened by 3 bases and J by 6 bases, with 16 bases between the two germline ends. The CDR3 reads CASSWGYGGSEQYF. CDR3 coding DNA: TGTGCCAGCAGCTGGGGGTATGGGGGATCCGAGCAGTACTTC.

This clone was counted between two and nine times. This chain connects TRBV6-4 to TRBJ2-2; perhaps D is TRBD1 or TRBD2 (5 bases each). V lost 0 bases and J lost 4, with 9 bases in between. The germline V gene encodes CDR1 MRHNA and CDR2 SNTAGT. The CDR3 runs to 15 residues. CDR3 sequence: CASSDSGETTGELFF. The CDR3 DNA follows: TGTGCCAGCAGTGACTCGGGGGAGACCACCGGGGAGCTGTTTTTT.

CDR3 bases: TGTGCCAGCAGTCCAGGGTGGGTTCAGCCCCAGCATTTT. Encoded protein: CASSPGWVQPQHF. V usage is TRBV6-6 and J usage is TRBJ1-5; TRBD1 is a possible D gene (5 bases). The germline CDR1 and CDR2 sequences are MNHNY and SVGAGI (reference sequence). CDR3 length: 13 residues. Trimming cost V 5 bases and J 6 bases, with 11 bases left between them.

The chain recombines TRBV6-1 with TRBJ2-5, with 10 bases fitting TRBD2. V shed 1 base, J shed 3 bases, and the junction held 2 bases outside the gene matches. CDR3 length: 15 residues. Germline loops: CDR1 MNHNS, CDR2 SASEGT. This CDR3 is CASSEGSGREETQYF. In nucleotides, the CDR3 is TGTGCCAGCAGTGAAGGGAGCGGGAGGGAAGAGACCCAGTACTTC.

The chain recombines TRBV27 with TRBJ2-1; 8 bases are a match to TRBD1. This CDR3 has 15 amino acids. Looked up from germline, CDR1 is MNHEY and CDR2 is SMNVEV (reference sequence). The ends lost 6 bases at V and 8 bases at J; junction bases unmatched: 12. DNA for the CDR3: TGTGCCAGCAGCACCGGGACAGGCTCTACAGATGAGCAGTTCTTC. Translated, it gives CASSTGTGSTDEQFF.

The chain employs TRBV28 and TRBJ2-3; 7 bases line up with TRBD2. Trimming removed 6 bases from V and 2 bases from J; junction bases left unmatched: 11. In germline, CDR1 is MDHEN, CDR2 SYDVKM. This CDR3 spans 16 amino acids. The CDR3 region is CASSSPRLAATDTQYF. CDR3 sequence (DNA): TGTGCCAGCAGCTCCCCAAGGCTAGCGGCCACAGATACGCAGTATTTT.

V is TRBV27 and J is TRBJ2-1, with 8 bases fitting TRBD2. V lost 6 bases to trimming and J lost 10 bases; unmatched junction nucleotides: 11. Germline assignment: CDR1 MNHEY and CDR2 SMNVEV (reference sequence). The CDR3 is made up of 14 amino acids. The CDR3 DNA reads TGTGCCAGCAGCTCCGGACTAGCAGTTAGAGAGCAGTTCTTC. Protein sequence: CASSSGLAVREQFF.

This chain connects TRBV5-8 to TRBJ2-3, with a tentative D call TRBD2 (6 bases). The germline V gene has CDR1 SGHTS and CDR2 YDEGEE. Between the trimmed V and J ends, which lost 4 bases and 4 bases, there was a span of 25 bases. The CDR3 covers 18 residues. CDR3 nucleotide sequence: TGTGCCAGCAGCCATACCTACAGCTCCCCAGGGAGGCCAGATACGCAGTATTTT. Residues: CASSHTYSSPGRPDTQYF.

This clone was detected only a few times. The genes are TRBV7-3 and TRBJ2-1, with 10 nucleotides matching TRBD2. CDR1 is SGHTA, CDR2 FQGTGA, per germline. The J segment lost 12 bases and the V segment lost 2 bases, leaving 4 bases of the junction unmatched. This CDR3 spans 13 amino acids. The CDR3 bases are TGTGCCAGCAGCTTAGCTAGCGGGAGAACGCAGTTCTTC. This codes for CASSLASGRTQFF. The full variable domain, rest sourced from reference TRBV7-3 and TRBJ2-1, is GAGVSQTPSNKVTEKGKYVELRCDPISGHTALYWYRQSLGQGPEFLIYFQGTGAADDSGLPNDRFFAVRPEGSVSTLKIQRTERGDSAVYLCASSLASGRTQFFGPGTRLTVL.

In DNA form, the CDR3 reads TGTGCCAGCAGTGATCCTAACGGAGTCTCCTACGAGCAGTACTTC. Amino acids: CASSDPNGVSYEQYF. V and J are TRBV25-1 and TRBJ2-7; D gene ambiguous. Germline V gene sequence: CDR1 MGHDK, CDR2 SYGVNS. V was cut by 3 bases and J by 0 bases, with 12 bases left in between. The CDR3 is 15 residues long.

The chain is built from TRBV5-1 and TRBJ2-7; D unclear. The CDR3 runs to 13 residues. V was trimmed by 4 bases and J by 1 base, leaving 9 bases between them. Germline loops: CDR1 SGHRS, CDR2 YFSETQ. In DNA, the CDR3 is TGCGCCAGCAGCCCTGGAGTTTCCTACGAGCAGTACTTC. This codes for CASSPGVSYEQYF.

The count of this clone is one. CDR3 coding DNA: TGTGCCAGCAGTTCCTCGCTCGACAGGGACGCCTACGAGCAGTACTTC. Its translation is CASSSSLDRDAYEQYF. J is TRBJ2-7 and V is TRBV27; 7 nucleotides agree with TRBD1. With V trimmed by 4 bases and J by 2 bases, 11 bases remained unmatched. Germline values: CDR1 MNHEY, CDR2 SMNVEV (reference sequence). The CDR3 is made up of 16 amino acids.

The rearrangement joins TRBV13 to TRBJ2-1; D is ambiguous. V was shortened by 1 base and J by 9 bases, with 10 bases between the two germline ends. The CDR3 extends over 13 amino acids. In germline, CDR1 is PRHDT, CDR2 FYEKMQ (reference sequence). In DNA, the CDR3 is TGTGCCAGCAGCTTAGTTTCGGGTTCTGAGCAGTTCTTC. It codes for CASSLVSGSEQFF.

This clone was observed a single time. The rearrangement uses TRBV13 and TRBJ2-3; TRBD1 might be the D (5 bases). This CDR3 is built from 16 residues. Deletions cut 3 bases from V and 0 bases from J, with 13 bases between. Germline values: CDR1 PRHDT, CDR2 FYEKMQ (reference sequence). CDR3 sequence reads: CASSFPGSSSTDTQYF. The DNA of the CDR3 is TGTGCCAGCAGCTTCCCAGGGTCCTCCAGCACAGATACGCAGTATTTT.

The CDR3 loop reads CASSEGLSYEQYF. DNA for the CDR3: TGTGCCAGCAGTGAAGGCCTTTCCTACGAGCAGTACTTC. The rearrangement links TRBV2 to TRBJ2-7; D is undetermined. Germline V CDR1 and CDR2: SNHLY, FYNNEI. V dropped 1 base and J dropped 1 base, with 5 bases sitting between them. This CDR3 comprises 13 residues. Based on the CDR3 plus reference TRBV2 and TRBJ2-7, the full variable domain is EPEVTQTPSHQVTQMGQEVILRCVPISNHLYFYWYRQILGQKVEFLVSFYNNEISEKSEIFDDQFSVERPDGSNFTLKIRSTKLEDSAMYFCASSEGLSYEQYFGPGTRLTVT.

CDR3 nucleotide sequence: TGCAGCGTTATAGTCGCCGGGGAGCTGTTTTTT. It yields the protein CSVIVAGELFF. J is TRBJ2-2 and V is TRBV29-1, with D hard to call. This CDR3 contains 11 residues. Germline assignment: CDR1 SQVTM and CDR2 ANQGSEA. Trimming pared 5 bases from V and 6 bases from J, leaving 7 bases between.

The CDR3 protein is CASSLSAGALYEQYF. The DNA of the CDR3 is TGCGCCAGCAGCCTCTCCGCGGGGGCCCTCTACGAGCAGTACTTC. The chain is built from TRBV5-1 and TRBJ2-7; TRBD2 might be the D (7 bases). CDR3 length: 15 amino acids. The V and J ends lost 4 bases and 3 bases respectively, with 17 bases between them. Germline CDR1 and CDR2: SGHRS and YFSETQ. Together with reference TRBV5-1 and TRBJ2-7, the CDR3 gives the full variable domain: KAGVTQTPRYLIKTRGQQVTLSCSPISGHRSVSWYQQTPGQGLQFLFEYFSETQRNKGNFPGRFSGRQFSNSRSEMNVSTLELGDSALYLCASSLSAGALYEQYFGPGTRLTVT.